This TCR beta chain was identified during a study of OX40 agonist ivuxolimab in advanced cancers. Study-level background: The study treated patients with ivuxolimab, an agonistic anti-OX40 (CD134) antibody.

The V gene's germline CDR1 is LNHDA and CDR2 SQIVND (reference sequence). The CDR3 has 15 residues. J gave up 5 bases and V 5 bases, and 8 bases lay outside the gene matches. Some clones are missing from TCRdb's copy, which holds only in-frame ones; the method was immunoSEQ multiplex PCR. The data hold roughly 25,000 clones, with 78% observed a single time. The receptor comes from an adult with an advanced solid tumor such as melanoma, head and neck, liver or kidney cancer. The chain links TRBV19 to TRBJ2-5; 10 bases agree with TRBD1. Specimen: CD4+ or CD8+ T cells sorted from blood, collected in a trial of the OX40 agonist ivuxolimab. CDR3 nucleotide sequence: TGTGCCAGTAGTCGAAGACAGGGGGCGAGGGAGACCCAGTACTTC. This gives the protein CASSRRQGARETQYF.